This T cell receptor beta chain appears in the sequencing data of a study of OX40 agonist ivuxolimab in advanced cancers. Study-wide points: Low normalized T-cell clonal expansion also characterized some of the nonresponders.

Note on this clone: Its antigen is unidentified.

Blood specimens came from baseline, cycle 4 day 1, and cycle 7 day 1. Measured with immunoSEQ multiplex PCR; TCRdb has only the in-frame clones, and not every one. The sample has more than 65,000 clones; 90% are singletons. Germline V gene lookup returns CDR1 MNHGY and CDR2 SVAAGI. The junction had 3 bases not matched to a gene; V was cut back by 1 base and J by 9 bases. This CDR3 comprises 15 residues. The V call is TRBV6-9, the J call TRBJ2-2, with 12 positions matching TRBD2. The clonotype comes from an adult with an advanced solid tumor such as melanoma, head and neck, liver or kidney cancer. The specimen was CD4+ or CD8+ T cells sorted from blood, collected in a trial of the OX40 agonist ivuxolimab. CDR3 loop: CASSYLTSGSRELFF. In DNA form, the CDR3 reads TGTGCCAGCAGTTATTTGACTAGCGGGAGCCGGGAGCTGTTTTTT.